This T cell receptor beta chain was sequenced in a study of cytomegalovirus exposure and HLA in healthy donors. At the level of the study: In an early release, HLA-typed donors contributed tens of millions of unique TCR sequences. 81% of 398 genotyped donors fell in the Caucasian-associated ancestry cluster. Study outcomes and limitations: A missense DCLRE1C variant was associated with V- and J-gene trimming of TCR beta chains in a later analysis, and an independent cohort replicated the association. Analysis performed later found about 17,000 TCR beta sequences associated with HLA alleles at 0.05 false discovery rate.

A multiplex PCR was run with 60 Vbeta primers and 13 Jbeta primers. Repertoires were generated with immunoSEQ multiplex PCR, while TCRdb's copy carries only in-frame clones and drops some. The table lists 100,000 to 150,000 clones, roughly 80% of them singletons. This clone was seen a handful of times. Antigen specificity is unknown. This clonotype originated in a boy aged 5-17 years in good health and CMV-seronegative. The sample was PBMCs.

DNA of the CDR3: TGTGCCAGTAGTACCCTGAACAGGGTCCGTCGCAATCAGCCCCAGCATTTT. Translated, it gives CASSTLNRVRRNQPQHF. The chain employs TRBV19 and TRBJ1-5; tentatively, D is TRBD1 (6 bases). Germline values: CDR1 LNHDA, CDR2 SQIVND (reference sequence). With 4 bases removed from V and 2 bases from J, the gap between germline ends came to 18 bases. The CDR3 has 17 residues.